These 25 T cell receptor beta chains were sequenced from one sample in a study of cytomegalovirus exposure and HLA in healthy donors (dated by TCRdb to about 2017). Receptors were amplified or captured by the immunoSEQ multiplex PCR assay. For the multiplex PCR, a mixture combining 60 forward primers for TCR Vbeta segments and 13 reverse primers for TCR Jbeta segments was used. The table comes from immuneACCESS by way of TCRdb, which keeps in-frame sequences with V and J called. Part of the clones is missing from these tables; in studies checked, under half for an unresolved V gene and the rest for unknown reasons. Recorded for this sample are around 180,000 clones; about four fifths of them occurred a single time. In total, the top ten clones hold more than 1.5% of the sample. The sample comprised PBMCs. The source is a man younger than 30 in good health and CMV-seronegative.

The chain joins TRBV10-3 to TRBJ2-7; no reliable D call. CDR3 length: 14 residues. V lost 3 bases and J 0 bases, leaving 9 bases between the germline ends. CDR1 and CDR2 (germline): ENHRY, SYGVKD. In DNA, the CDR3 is TGTGCCATCAGTGACGGCGGATTCTCCTACGAGCAGTACTTC. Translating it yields CAISDGGFSYEQYF.

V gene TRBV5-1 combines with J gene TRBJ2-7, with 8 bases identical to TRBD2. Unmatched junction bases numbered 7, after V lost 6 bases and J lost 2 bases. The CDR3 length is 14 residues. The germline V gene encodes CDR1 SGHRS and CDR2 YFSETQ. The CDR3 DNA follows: TGCGCCAGCACCAGGGCGGGGGGTCCCTACGAGCAGTACTTC. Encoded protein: CASTRAGGPYEQYF.

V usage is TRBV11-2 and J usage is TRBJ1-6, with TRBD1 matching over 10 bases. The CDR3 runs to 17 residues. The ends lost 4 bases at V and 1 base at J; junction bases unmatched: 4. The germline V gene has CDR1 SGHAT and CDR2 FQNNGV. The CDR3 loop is CASSYRDRGSYNSPLHF. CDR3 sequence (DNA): TGTGCCAGCAGCTACCGGGACAGGGGTTCCTATAATTCACCCCTCCACTTT.

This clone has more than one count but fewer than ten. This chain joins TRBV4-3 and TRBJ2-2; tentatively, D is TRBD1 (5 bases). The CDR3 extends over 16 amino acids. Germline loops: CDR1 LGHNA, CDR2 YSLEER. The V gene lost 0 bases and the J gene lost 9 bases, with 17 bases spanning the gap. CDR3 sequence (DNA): TGCGCCAGCAGCCAAGATTTAATTACAGGAAATCGGGAGCTGTTTTTT. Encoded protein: CASSQDLITGNRELFF.

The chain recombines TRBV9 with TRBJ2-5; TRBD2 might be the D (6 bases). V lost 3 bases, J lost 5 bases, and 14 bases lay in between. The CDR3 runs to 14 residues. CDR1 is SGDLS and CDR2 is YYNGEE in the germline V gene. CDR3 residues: CASSGGTPGETQYF. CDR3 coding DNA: TGTGCCAGCAGCGGCGGGACCCCGGGGGAGACCCAGTACTTC.

The CDR3 protein is CASSQGSGTSVYEQYF. In DNA form, the CDR3 reads TGCGCCAGCAGCCAAGGGTCTGGGACTAGCGTCTACGAGCAGTACTTC. The chain uses TRBV4-3 and TRBJ2-7; 10 positions agree with TRBD2. CDR3 length equals 16 residues. CDR1 and CDR2 from the germline V gene are LGHNA and YSLEER. With 1 base clipped from V and 3 bases from J, the junction kept 6 bases outside the gene matches.

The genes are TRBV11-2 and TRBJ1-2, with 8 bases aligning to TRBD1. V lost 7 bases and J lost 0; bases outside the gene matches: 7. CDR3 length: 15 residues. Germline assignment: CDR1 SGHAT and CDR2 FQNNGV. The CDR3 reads CASTLDREPNYGYTF. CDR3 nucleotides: TGTGCCAGCACCCTGGACAGGGAACCTAACTATGGCTACACCTTC.

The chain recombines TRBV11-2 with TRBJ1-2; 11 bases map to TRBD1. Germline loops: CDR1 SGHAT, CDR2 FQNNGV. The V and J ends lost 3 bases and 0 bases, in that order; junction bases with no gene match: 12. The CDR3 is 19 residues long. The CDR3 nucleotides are TGTGCCAGCAGCTTCCATTTCGAAGGACAGGGGGCTTCTAACTATGGCTACACCTTC. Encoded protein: CASSFHFEGQGASNYGYTF.

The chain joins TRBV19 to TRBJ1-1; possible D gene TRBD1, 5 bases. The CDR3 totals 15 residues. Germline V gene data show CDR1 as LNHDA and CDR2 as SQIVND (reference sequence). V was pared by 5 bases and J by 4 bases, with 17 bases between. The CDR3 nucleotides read TGTGCCAGTAGTTCGATCAGGGATGTCGGCACTGAAGCTTTCTTT. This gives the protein CASSSIRDVGTEAFF.

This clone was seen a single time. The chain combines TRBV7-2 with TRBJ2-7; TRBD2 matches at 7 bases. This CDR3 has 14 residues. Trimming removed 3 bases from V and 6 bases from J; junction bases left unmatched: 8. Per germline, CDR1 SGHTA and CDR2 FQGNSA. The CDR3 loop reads CASSFGGGSREQYF. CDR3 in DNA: TGTGCCAGCAGCTTTGGGGGGGGGTCCCGCGAGCAGTACTTC.

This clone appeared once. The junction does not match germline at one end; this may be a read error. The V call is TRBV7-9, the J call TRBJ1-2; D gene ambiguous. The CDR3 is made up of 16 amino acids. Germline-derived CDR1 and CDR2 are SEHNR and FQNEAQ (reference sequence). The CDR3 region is CSSSQEAIRARGGYTF. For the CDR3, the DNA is TGTTCCAGCAGTCAAGAGGCAATTAGGGCCAGAGGGGGCTACACCTTC.

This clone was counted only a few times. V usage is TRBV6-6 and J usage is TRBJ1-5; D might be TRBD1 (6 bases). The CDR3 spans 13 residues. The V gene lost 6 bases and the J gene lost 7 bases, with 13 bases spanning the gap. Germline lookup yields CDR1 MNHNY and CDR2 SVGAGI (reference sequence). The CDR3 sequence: CASRQGREQPQHF. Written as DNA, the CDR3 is TGTGCCAGCAGACAGGGTCGGGAACAGCCCCAGCATTTT.

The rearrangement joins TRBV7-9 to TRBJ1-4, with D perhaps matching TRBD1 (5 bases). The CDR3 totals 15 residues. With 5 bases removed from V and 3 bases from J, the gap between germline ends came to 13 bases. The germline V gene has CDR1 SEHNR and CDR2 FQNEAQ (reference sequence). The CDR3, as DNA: TGTGCCAGCAGCGCCTTACAGGCGTCTAATGAAAAACTGTTTTTT. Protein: CASSALQASNEKLFF.

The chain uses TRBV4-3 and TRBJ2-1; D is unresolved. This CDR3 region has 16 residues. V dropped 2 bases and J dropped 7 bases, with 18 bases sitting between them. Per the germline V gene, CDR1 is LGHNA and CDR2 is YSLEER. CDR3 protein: CASSQSKIFRSNEQFF. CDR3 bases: TGCGCCAGCAGCCAAAGTAAAATTTTTCGCAGTAATGAGCAGTTCTTC.

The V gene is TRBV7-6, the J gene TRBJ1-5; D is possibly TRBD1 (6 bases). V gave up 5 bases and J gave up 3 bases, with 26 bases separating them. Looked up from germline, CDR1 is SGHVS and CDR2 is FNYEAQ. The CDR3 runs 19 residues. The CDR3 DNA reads TGTGCCAGCAGCCGCACCCAACCAACACCGGGGGGCCCCAATCAGCCCCAGCATTTT. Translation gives CASSRTQPTPGGPNQPQHF.

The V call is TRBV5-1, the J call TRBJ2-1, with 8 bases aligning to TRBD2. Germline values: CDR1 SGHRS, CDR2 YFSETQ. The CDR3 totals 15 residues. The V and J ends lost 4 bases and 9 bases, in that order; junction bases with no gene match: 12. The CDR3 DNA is TGCGCCAGCAGCACTATAGCGGGACTGAGCGGTGAGCAGTTCTTC. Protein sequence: CASSTIAGLSGEQFF. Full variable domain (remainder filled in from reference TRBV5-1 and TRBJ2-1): KAGVTQTPRYLIKTRGQQVTLSCSPISGHRSVSWYQQTPGQGLQFLFEYFSETQRNKGNFPGRFSGRQFSNSRSEMNVSTLELGDSALYLCASSTIAGLSGEQFFGPGTRLTVL.

The CDR3 region is CASSERGAYNEQFF. CDR3 DNA sequence: TGCGCCAGCAGTGAGCGGGGGGCCTACAATGAGCAGTTCTTC. The chain has TRBV10-1 and TRBJ2-1; 7 bases fit TRBD2. CDR1 WNHNN and CDR2 SYGVQD come from the germline V gene (reference sequence). The CDR3 has 14 amino acids. Unmatched junction bases numbered 0, after V lost 2 bases and J lost 2 bases.

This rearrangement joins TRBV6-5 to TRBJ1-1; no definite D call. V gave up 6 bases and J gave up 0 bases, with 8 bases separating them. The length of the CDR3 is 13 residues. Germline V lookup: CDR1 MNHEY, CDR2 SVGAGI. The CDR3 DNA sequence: TGTGCCAGCAGGTCGGAGTTGAACACTGAAGCTTTCTTT. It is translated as CASRSELNTEAFF.

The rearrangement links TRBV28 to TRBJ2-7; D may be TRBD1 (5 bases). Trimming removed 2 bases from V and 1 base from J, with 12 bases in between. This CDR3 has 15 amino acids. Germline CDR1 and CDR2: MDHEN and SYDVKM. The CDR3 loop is CASSLVGLLSYEQYF. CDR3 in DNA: TGTGCCAGCAGTTTAGTGGGGCTTCTTTCCTACGAGCAGTACTTC.

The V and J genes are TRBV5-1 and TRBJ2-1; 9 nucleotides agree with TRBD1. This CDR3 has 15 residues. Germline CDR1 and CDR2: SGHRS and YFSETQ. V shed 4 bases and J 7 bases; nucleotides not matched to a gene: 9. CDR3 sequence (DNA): TGCGCCAGCAGCCCGAGGACAGGGGATAATAATGAGCAGTTCTTC. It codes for CASSPRTGDNNEQFF.

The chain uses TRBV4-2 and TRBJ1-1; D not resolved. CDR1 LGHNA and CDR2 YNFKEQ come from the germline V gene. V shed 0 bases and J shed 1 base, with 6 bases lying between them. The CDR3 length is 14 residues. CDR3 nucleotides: TGTGCCAGCAGCCAAGATCGTCGGAACACTGAAGCTTTCTTT. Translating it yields CASSQDRRNTEAFF.

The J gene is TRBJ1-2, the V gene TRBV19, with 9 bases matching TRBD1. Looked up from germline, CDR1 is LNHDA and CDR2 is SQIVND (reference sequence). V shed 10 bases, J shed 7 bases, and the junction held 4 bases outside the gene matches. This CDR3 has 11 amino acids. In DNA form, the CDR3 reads TGTGCCACTGACAGGGGGGGTGGCTACACCTTC. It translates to CATDRGGGYTF.

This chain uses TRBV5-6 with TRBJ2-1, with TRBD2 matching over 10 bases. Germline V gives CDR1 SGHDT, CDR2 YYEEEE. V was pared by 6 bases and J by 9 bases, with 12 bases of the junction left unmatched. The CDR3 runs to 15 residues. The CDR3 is CASTYDTSGMSEQFF. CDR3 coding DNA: TGTGCCAGCACCTATGACACTAGCGGGATGTCTGAGCAGTTCTTC.

This chain's CDR3 is CASSFGRTPEQYF. For the CDR3, the DNA is TGTGCCAGCAGCTTTGGGAGGACCCCCGAGCAGTACTTC. V and J are TRBV5-6 and TRBJ2-7; possibly TRBD2 for D (6 bases). V dropped 2 bases and J dropped 6 bases, with 12 bases sitting between them. CDR3 length: 13 amino acids. The germline gives CDR1 SGHDT, CDR2 YYEEEE.

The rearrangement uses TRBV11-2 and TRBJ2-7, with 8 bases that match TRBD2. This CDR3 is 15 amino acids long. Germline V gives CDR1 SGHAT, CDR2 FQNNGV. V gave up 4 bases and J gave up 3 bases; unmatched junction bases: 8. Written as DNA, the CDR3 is TGTGCCAGCAGCTCAATTAGCGGGGCGCTCTACGAGCAGTACTTC. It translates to CASSSISGALYEQYF. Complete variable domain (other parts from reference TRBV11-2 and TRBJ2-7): EAGVAQSPRYKIIEKRQSVAFWCNPISGHATLYWYQQILGQGPKLLIQFQNNGVVDDSQLPKDRFSAERLKGVDSTLKIQPAKLEDSAVYLCASSSISGALYEQYFGPGTRLTVT.